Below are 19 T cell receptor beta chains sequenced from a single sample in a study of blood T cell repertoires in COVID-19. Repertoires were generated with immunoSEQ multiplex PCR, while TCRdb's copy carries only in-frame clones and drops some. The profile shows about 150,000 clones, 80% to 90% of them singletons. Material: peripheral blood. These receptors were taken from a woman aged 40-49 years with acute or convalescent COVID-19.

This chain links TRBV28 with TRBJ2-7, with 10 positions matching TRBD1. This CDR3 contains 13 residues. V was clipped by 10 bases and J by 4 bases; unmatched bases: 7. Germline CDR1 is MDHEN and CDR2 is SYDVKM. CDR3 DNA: TGTGCCACCTACCGACAGGGGGCATACGAGCAGTACTTC. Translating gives CATYRQGAYEQYF.

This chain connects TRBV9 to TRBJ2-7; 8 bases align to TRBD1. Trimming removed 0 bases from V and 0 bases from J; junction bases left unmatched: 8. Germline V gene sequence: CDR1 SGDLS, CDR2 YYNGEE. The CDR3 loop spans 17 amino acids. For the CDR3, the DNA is TGTGCCAGCAGCGTAGAAGGGACAGGCTGGAGCTCCTACGAGCAGTACTTC. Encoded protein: CASSVEGTGWSSYEQYF.

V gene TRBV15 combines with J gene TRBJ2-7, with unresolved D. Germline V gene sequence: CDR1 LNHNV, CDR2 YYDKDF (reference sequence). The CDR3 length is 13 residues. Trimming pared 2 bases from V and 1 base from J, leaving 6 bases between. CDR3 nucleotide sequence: TGTGCCACCAGCAGAACTATTTCCTACGAGCAGTACTTC. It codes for CATSRTISYEQYF.

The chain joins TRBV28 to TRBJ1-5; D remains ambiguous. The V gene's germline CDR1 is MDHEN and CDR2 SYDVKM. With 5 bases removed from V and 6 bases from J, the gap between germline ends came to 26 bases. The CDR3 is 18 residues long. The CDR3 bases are TGTGCCAGCAGTAGGGCCGGCCGGGAGCCAATTCATGGTCAGCCCCAGCATTTT. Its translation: CASSRAGREPIHGQPQHF.

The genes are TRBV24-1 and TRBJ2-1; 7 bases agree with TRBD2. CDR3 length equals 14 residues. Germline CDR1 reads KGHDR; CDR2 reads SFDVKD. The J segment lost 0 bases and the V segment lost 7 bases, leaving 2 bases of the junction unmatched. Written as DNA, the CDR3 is TGTGCCACCAGGGGCGGGAGCTCCTACAATGAGCAGTTCTTC. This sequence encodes CATRGGSSYNEQFF.

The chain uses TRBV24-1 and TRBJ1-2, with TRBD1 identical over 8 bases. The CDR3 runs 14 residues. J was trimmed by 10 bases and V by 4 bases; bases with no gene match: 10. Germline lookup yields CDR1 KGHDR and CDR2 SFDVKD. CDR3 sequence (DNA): TGTGCCACCAGTGACCCGGGACAGGCGTCGATCTACACCTTC. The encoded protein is CATSDPGQASIYTF.

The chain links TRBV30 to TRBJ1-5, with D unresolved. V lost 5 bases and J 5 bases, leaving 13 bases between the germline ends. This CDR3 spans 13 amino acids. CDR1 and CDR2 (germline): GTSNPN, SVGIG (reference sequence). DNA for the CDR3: TGTGCCTGGGGTGGGTTCGGGGATCAGCCCCAGCATTTT. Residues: CAWGGFGDQPQHF.

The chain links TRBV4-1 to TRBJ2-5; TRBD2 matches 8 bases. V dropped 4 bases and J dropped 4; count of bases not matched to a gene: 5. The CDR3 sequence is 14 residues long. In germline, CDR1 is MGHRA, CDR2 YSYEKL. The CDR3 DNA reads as TGCGCCAGCAGCCCAGCGGGAGTCCTAGAGACCCAGTACTTC. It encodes CASSPAGVLETQYF.

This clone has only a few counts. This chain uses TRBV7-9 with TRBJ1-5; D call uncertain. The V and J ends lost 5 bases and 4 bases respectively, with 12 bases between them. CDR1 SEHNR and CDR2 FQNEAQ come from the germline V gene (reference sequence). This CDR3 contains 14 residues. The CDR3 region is CASSPSQINQPQHF. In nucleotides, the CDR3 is TGTGCCAGCAGCCCAAGTCAGATTAATCAGCCCCAGCATTTT.

The CDR3 spells CASRYGTGGYEQYF. For the CDR3, the DNA is TGTGCCAGCAGGTACGGGACAGGGGGATACGAGCAGTACTTC. V gene TRBV6-6 combines with J gene TRBJ2-7; 11 bases map to TRBD1. Germline CDR1 reads MNHNY; CDR2 reads SVGAGI (reference sequence). The CDR3 is 14 residues long. V was clipped by 6 bases and J by 4 bases; unmatched bases: 5.

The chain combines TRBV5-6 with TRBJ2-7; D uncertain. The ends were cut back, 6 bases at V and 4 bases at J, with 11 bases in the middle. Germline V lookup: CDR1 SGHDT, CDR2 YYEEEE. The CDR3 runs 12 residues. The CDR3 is CASNDNGYEQYF. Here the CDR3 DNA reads TGTGCCAGCAACGATAACGGTTACGAGCAGTACTTC.

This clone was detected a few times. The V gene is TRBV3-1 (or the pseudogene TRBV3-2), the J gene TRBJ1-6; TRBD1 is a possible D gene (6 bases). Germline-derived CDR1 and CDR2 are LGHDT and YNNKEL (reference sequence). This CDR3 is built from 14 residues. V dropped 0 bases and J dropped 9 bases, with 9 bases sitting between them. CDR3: CASSQDGGRSPLHF. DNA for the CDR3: TGTGCCAGCAGCCAAGACGGGGGGCGTTCACCCCTCCACTTT.

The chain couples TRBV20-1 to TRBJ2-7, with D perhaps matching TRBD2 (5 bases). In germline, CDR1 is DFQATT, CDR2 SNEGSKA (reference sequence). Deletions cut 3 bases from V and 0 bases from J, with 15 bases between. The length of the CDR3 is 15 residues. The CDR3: CSASGDYKYSYEQYF. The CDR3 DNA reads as TGCAGTGCTAGTGGTGACTACAAATACTCCTACGAGCAGTACTTC.

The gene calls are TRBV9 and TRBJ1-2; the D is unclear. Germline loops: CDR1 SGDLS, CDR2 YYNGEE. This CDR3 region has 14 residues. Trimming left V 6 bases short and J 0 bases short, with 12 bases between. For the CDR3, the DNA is TGTGCCAGCAACCCCGAGGGAGCTAACTATGGCTACACCTTC. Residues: CASNPEGANYGYTF. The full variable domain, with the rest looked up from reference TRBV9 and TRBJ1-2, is DSGVTQTPKHLITATGQRVTLRCSPRSGDLSVYWYQQSLDQGLQFLIQYYNGEERAKGNILERFSAQQFPDLHSELNLSSLELGDSALYFCASNPEGANYGYTFGSGTRLTVV.

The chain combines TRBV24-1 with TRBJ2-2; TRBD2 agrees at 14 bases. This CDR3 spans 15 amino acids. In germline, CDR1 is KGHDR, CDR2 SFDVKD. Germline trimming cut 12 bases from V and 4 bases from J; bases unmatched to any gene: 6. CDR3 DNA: TGTGCCTCCCAGACTAGCGGGAGGGGCACCGGGGAGCTGTTTTTT. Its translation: CASQTSGRGTGELFF.

CDR3 protein: CASRDKGSYYNEQFF. The CDR3, as DNA: TGCGCCAGCCGGGATAAGGGCAGCTACTACAATGAGCAGTTCTTC. The chain has TRBV10-2 and TRBJ2-1; tentative D call: TRBD2 (5 bases). With 8 bases removed from V and 3 bases from J, the gap between germline ends came to 17 bases. CDR3 length equals 15 residues. Germline V gives CDR1 WSHSY, CDR2 SAAADI.

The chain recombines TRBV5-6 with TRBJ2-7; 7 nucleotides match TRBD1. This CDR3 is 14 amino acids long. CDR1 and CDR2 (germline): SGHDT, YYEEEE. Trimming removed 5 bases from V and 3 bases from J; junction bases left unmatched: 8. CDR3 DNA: TGTGCCAGCAGTCCGGACAGGCAACACTACGAGCAGTACTTC. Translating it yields CASSPDRQHYEQYF.

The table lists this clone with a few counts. CDR3 coding DNA: TGTGCCAGCAGCACCCAGGGAAACGAGCAGTACTTC. Its translation is CASSTQGNEQYF. This chain joins TRBV7-9 and TRBJ2-7, with a weak D call TRBD1 (5 bases). Trimming took off 5 bases at V and 5 bases at J, with 10 bases between the two ends. The germline V gene encodes CDR1 SEHNR and CDR2 FQNEAQ (reference sequence). CDR3 length: 12 amino acids. Full variable domain (remainder filled in from reference TRBV7-9 and TRBJ2-7): DTGVSQNPRHKITKRGQNVTFRCDPISEHNRLYWYRQTLGQGPEFLTYFQNEAQLEKSRLLSDRFSAERPKGSFSTLEIQRTEQGDSAMYLCASSTQGNEQYFGPGTRLTVT.

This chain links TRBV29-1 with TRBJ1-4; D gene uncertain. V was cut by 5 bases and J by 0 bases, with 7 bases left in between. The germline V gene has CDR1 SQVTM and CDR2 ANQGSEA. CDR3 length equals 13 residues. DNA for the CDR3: TGCAGCGTTCCTACTGCAACTAATGAAAAACTGTTTTTT. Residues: CSVPTATNEKLFF.